What follows describes a single TCR beta chain. The data were obtained in a study of blood T cell repertoires in COVID-19. Study-wide context: The United States, Italy and Spain supplied acute and convalescent COVID-19 samples.

The protocol was immunoSEQ multiplex PCR, while the TCRdb copy is restricted to in-frame clones and leaves out a portion. The repertoire holds fewer than 60,000 clones, 79% seen once, with roughly 27% in the top ten. The germline V gene encodes CDR1 SGHVS and CDR2 FQNEAQ. Trimming pared 4 bases from V and 4 bases from J, leaving 10 bases between. This CDR3 is built from 14 residues. J is TRBJ2-2 and V is TRBV7-8; D is uncertain. This TCR came from an older man with acute or convalescent COVID-19. The sample taken for sequencing was peripheral blood. CDR3 sequence (DNA): TGTGCCAGCAGCTCTATTGGCGGCACCGGGGAGCTGTTTTTT. Translated, it gives CASSSIGGTGELFF. Using reference TRBV7-8 and TRBJ2-2 for the parts outside the CDR3, the full variable domain is GAGVSQSPRYKVAKRGQDVALRCDPISGHVSLFWYQQALGQGPEFLTYFQNEAQLDKSGLPSDRFFAERPEGSVSTLKIQRTQQEDSAVYLCASSSIGGTGELFFGEGSRLTVL.